This TCR beta chain was sequenced during a study of esophageal squamous cell carcinoma under preoperative chemotherapy. Study in general: Both tumor-infiltrating lymphocytes and peripheral blood T cells were profiled.

Remarks on this clonotype: The antigen remains unidentified.

This CDR3 is 14 amino acids long. With V trimmed by 4 bases and J by 7 bases, 8 bases remained unmatched. Germline CDR1 reads MNHNS; CDR2 reads SASEGT. Via MiXCR, TCRdb re-called the PCR reads, giving one row per CDR3 protein. Altogether fewer than 15,000 distinct CDR3 sequences are present, around half being singletons, with the ten largest covering over 15%. Time point reported: before preoperative PTX-NDP chemotherapy. Preoperative chemotherapy with paclitaxel-nedaplatin was given to patients before surgery. Study-level points and caveats: Peripheral T cells showed a significant TCR diversity increase after chemotherapy, unlike tumor-infiltrating lymphocytes. Paclitaxel-nedaplatin therapy caused immediate, substantial clonotype frequency changes.

The sequence was collected from a human donor with esophageal squamous cell carcinoma. The donor label of this sample is uncertain. The V and J genes are TRBV6-1 and TRBJ2-3; 7 bases line up with TRBD1. Specimen collection occurred from a patient given preoperative chemotherapy. CDR3 residues: CASSGSGGKNTQYF. The CDR3 nucleotides read TGTGCCAGCAGTGGCTCAGGGGGTAAAAATACGCAGTATTTT.